Sequencing of this TCR beta chain was carried out in a study of T cells in Graves' hyperthyroidism and ophthalmopathy. Comment on this clonotype: Its antigen is undetermined.

The PBMCs were sourced from fresh peripheral blood (about 10 ml). Amplified TCR beta CDR3 regions came from RNA transcripts. Carried out on the TCR CDR3, a first-round RT-PCR used the HTBI primer set. From the multiplex PCR reads, TCRdb called clonotypes with MiXCR, one entry per CDR3 protein. Of more than 500,000 distinct CDR3 sequences in the sample, roughly 16% were seen once. Whole-study results and caveats: Most expanded thyroid clonotypes above 0.001 recurred in blood.

The CDR3 has 15 amino acids. V was shortened by 2 bases and J by 4 bases, with 12 bases between the two germline ends. Germline V gene sequence: CDR1 MDHEN, CDR2 SYDVKM. The sequence came from a woman in her 30s with Graves' ophthalmopathy. Sequencing was performed on blood. The chain joins TRBV28 to TRBJ1-3; the D is unclear. CDR3 coding DNA: TGTGCCAGCAGTTTACGCCCCGGATTCGGAAACACCATATATTTT. Its translation is CASSLRPGFGNTIYF.